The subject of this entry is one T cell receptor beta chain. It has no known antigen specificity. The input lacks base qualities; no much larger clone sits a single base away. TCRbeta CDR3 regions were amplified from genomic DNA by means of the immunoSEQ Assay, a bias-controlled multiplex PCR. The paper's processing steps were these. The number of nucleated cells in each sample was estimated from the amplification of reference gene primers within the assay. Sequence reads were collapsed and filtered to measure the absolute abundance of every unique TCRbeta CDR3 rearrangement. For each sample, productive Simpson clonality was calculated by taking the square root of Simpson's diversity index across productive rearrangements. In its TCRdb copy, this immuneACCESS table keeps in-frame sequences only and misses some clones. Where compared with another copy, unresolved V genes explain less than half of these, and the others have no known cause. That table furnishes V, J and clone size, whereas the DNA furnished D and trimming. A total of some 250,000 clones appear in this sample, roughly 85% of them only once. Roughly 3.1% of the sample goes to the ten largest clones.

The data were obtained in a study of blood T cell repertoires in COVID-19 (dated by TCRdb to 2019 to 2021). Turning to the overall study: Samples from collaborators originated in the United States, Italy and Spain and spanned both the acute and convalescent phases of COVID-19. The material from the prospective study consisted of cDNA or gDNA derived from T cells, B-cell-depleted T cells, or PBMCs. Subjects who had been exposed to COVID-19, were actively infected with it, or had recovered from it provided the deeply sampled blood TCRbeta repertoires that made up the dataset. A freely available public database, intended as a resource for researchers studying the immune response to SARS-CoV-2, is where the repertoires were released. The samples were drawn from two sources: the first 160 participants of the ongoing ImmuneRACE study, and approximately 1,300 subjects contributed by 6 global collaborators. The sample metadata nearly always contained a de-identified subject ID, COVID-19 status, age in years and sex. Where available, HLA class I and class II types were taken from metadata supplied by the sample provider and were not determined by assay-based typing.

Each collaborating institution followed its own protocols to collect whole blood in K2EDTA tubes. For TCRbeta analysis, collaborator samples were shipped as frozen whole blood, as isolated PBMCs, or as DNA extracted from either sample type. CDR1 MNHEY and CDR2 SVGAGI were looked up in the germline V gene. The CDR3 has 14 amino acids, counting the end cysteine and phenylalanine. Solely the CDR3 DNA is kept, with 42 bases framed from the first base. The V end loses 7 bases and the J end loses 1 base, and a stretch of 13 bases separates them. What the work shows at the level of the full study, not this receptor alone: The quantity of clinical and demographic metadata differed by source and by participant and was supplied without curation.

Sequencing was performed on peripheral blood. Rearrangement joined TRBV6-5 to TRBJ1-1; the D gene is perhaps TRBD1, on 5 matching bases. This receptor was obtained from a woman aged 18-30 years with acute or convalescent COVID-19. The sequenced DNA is TGTGCCAGCACCGGACAACAAGGGAACACTGAAGCTTTCTTT. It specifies CASTGQQGNTEAFF.